What follows describes a single T cell receptor beta chain. As yet, its antigen is unknown. The CDR3 has 18 amino acids. J was trimmed by 4 bases and V by 6 bases; bases with no gene match: 10. Germline V gene lookup returns CDR1 SGHRS and CDR2 YFSETQ. The sample is drawn from a study of shared clonotypes between healthy human individuals. Points from the study as a whole: Limitation of the genetic and exposure-history diversity represented came from the few donors.

Each sorted subset replicate got 200 ng genomic DNA, around 29,000 genomes. Method: immunoSEQ multiplex PCR; TCRdb's copy keeps in-frame clones and lacks some. The table includes more than 850,000 clones, around three quarters detected once. This receptor was identified in a young man in good health. Some clones in this sample may be carry-over from other donors' samples. The specimen sequenced was memory CD4+ T cells from PBMCs. Indicated subset: CD45RA-negative fraction. The V gene is TRBV5-1, the J gene TRBJ2-2; 15 nucleotides line up with TRBD2. The CDR3 loop reads CASNEGLAGGPGTGELFF. The CDR3 bases are TGCGCCAGCAACGAAGGACTAGCGGGAGGGCCGGGCACCGGGGAGCTGTTTTTT.